This T cell receptor (beta chain) was found in a study of T cells after yellow fever vaccination. As for this clonotype: The target antigen is unknown.

Points from the study as a whole: Peak timing came faster in the weaker secondary response, day 5 versus 15.

One entry per CDR3 protein results from TCRdb running MiXCR on the 5' RACE reads. The sample lists roughly 520,000 distinct CDR3 sequences, 21% occurring once. The length of the CDR3 is 17 residues. Germline V gene sequence: CDR1 SGHRS, CDR2 YFSETQ. With V trimmed by 3 bases and J by 1 base, 9 bases remained unmatched. The genes are TRBV5-1 and TRBJ1-1; 10 bases map to TRBD1. The sequences come from PBMCs, collected approximately 22 days after the first yellow fever vaccination. The clonotype originates from a man younger than 30 who received the YFV17D yellow fever vaccine. Written as DNA, the CDR3 is TGCGCCAGCAGCTCCCCCCGGGACAGGGGAAGGAACACTGAAGCTTTCTTT. It translates to CASSSPRDRGRNTEAFF.